Listed here are 17 T cell receptor beta chains from one sample, sequenced in a study of T-cell memory formation after mild COVID-19 listed by TCRdb under 2021. The library was made by 5' RACE. The instrument given in TCRdb is Illumina NovaSeq 6000. TCRdb handled the public reads itself, with Q25 trimming in fastp and clone calling in MiXCR, and kept productive beta chains. Each entry is one CDR3 protein sequence, shown with its most common DNA and genes. This sample is represented by 350,000 to 550,000 distinct CDR3 sequences; under 20% of them were singletons. The ten largest clonotypes hold around a fifth of the sample. Sequenced: PBMCs or a T cell subset sorted from them (not recorded which). The receptors originated from a man between 18 and 29 years old who had mild COVID-19 (a few samples of this study predate the infection). The sample titles of this study are shuffled in the database, so cell type and time point are left out; the donor was told from shared clones.

The genes are TRBV7-9 and TRBJ1-2; 9 positions agree with TRBD1. From germline, CDR1 is SEHNR and CDR2 FQNEAQ (reference sequence). The CDR3 is 14 residues long. The V segment lost 5 bases and the J segment 6 bases; nucleotides outside the gene matches: 7. The CDR3 sequence: CASSTGQGFHGYTF. CDR3 DNA sequence: TGTGCCAGCAGCACCGGACAGGGGTTCCATGGCTACACCTTC.

The chain's CDR3 is CASSLMSSSDTQYF. The CDR3, as DNA: TGCGCCAGCAGCTTGATGAGTTCCTCGGATACGCAGTATTTT. This chain uses TRBV5-1 with TRBJ2-3; D uncertain. The CDR3 length is 14 residues. Trimming cost V 1 base and J 6 bases, with 12 bases left between them. The germline V gene encodes CDR1 SGHRS and CDR2 YFSETQ.

The J gene is TRBJ1-1, the V gene TRBV6-5; D may be TRBD1 (5 bases). This CDR3 comprises 14 residues. Germline V gene sequence: CDR1 MNHEY, CDR2 SVGAGI. V lost 7 bases and J 1 base, leaving 13 bases between the germline ends. In DNA, the CDR3 is TGTGCCAGCACCAAACGCGGGGGGAACACTGAAGCTTTCTTT. This translates into CASTKRGGNTEAFF.

This clonotype appeared a few times. The rearrangement uses TRBV10-3 and TRBJ2-6; perhaps D is TRBD1 or TRBD2 (5 bases each). CDR1 is ENHRY and CDR2 is SYGVKD in the germline V gene. V was cut by 8 bases and J by 0 bases, with 11 bases left in between. The CDR3 totals 15 residues. This chain's CDR3 is CAIEGPLSGANVLTF. The CDR3 coding sequence is TGTGCCATCGAGGGACCCCTCTCTGGGGCCAACGTCCTGACTTTC.

This clonotype showed up many times. This chain links TRBV7-9 with TRBJ1-6, with a tentative D call TRBD1 (5 bases). The CDR3 loop spans 13 amino acids. Trimming took off 6 bases at V and 7 bases at J, with 10 bases between the two ends. CDR1 is SEHNR, CDR2 FQNEAQ, per germline (reference sequence). Here the CDR3 reads CASSTGLNSPLHF. The CDR3 DNA sequence: TGTGCCAGCAGTACAGGACTGAATTCACCCCTCCACTTT.

This chain uses TRBV15 with TRBJ2-2, with D possibly matching TRBD2 (6 bases). Germline CDR1 LNHNV, CDR2 YYDKDF (reference sequence). The CDR3 spans 15 residues. Trimming removed 5 bases at V and 1 base at J, with 11 bases between. The CDR3 protein is CATSAGLLNTGELFF. The DNA of the CDR3 is TGTGCCACCAGCGCGGGACTCCTGAACACCGGGGAGCTGTTTTTT. Complete variable domain (other parts from reference TRBV15 and TRBJ2-2): DAMVIQNPRYQVTQFGKPVTLSCSQTLNHNVMYWYQQKSSQAPKLLFHYYDKDFNNEADTPDNFQSRRPNTSFCFLDIRSPGLGDTAMYLCATSAGLLNTGELFFGEGSRLTVL.

V and J are TRBV10-3 and TRBJ2-7, with D tentatively TRBD1 (5 bases). The CDR3 loop spans 13 amino acids. Trimming shortened V by 5 bases and J by 5 bases, and 13 bases separated the two germline ends. Germline values: CDR1 ENHRY, CDR2 SYGVKD. CDR3 coding DNA: TGTGCCATCAGTCCTCAGGGATCCCACGAGCAGTACGTC. This sequence encodes CAISPQGSHEQYV.

Turning to this clonotype: The CDR3 carries no conserved terminal phenylalanine or tryptophan, so it likely arises from a read error. It is unclear where the CDR3 begins or ends on the DNA, so no DNA is shown, and the CDR3 is as TCRdb lists it. This chain links TRBV24-1 with TRBJ1-1; TRBD1, the D gene given by the table, was not confirmed from the DNA. The CDR3 contains 10 residues when both ends are counted. Germline CDR1 reads KGHDR; CDR2 reads SFDVKD. CDR3 loop: CATSEGGQTL.

The chain uses TRBV7-9 and TRBJ2-1, with D maybe TRBD1 (6 bases). Looked up from germline, CDR1 is SEHNR and CDR2 is FQNEAQ (reference sequence). The CDR3 spans 14 residues. Trimming cost V 6 bases and J 5 bases, with 14 bases left between them. CDR3 region: CASRESGQNNEQFF. The CDR3 DNA follows: TGTGCCAGCAGGGAGAGCGGACAGAACAATGAGCAGTTCTTC.

This clonotype was seen ten or more times. This chain uses TRBV4-3 with TRBJ1-1; weak D call: TRBD1 (6 bases). This CDR3 region has 15 residues. The V and J ends lost 3 bases and 3 bases respectively, with 14 bases between them. The germline CDR1 and CDR2 sequences are LGHNA and YSLEER. The CDR3 region has the DNA TGCGCCAGCAGCCACCCCGACAGGCGAGACACTGAAGCTTTCTTT. The encoded protein is CASSHPDRRDTEAFF.

Only one count was recorded for this clonotype. The genes are TRBV10-1 and TRBJ2-3, with D hard to call. V was clipped by 2 bases and J by 3 bases, with 9 bases between them. This CDR3 contains 14 residues. Germline V CDR1 and CDR2: WNHNN, SYGVQD (reference sequence). For the CDR3, the DNA is TGCGCCAGCAGTGAGAGGTGGGGAACAGATACGCAGTATTTT. Its translation is CASSERWGTDTQYF.

The rearrangement uses TRBV5-4 and TRBJ2-5, with a possible D match to TRBD2 (5 bases). The CDR3 loop spans 14 amino acids. The V gene's germline CDR1 is SGHNT and CDR2 YYREEE (reference sequence). V dropped 4 bases and J dropped 5 bases, with 15 bases sitting between them. CDR3 sequence: CASSRVIGEETQYF. In DNA, the CDR3 is TGTGCCAGCAGCCGAGTTATTGGGGAGGAGACCCAGTACTTC.

The chain is built from TRBV6-6 and TRBJ1-6; TRBD1 matches at 7 bases. The CDR3 runs to 17 residues. V lost 6 bases and J lost 6; bases outside the gene matches: 14. CDR1 MNHNY and CDR2 SVGAGI come from the germline V gene (reference sequence). Here the CDR3 DNA reads TGTGCCAGCAGCCTCCCCGCTCCGGGACAGCTTAATTCACCCCTCCACTTT. Translated, it gives CASSLPAPGQLNSPLHF.

This clonotype has more than one count but fewer than ten. V and J are TRBV7-2 and TRBJ2-5; the match to TRBD1 covers 7 bases. Germline V gives CDR1 SGHTA, CDR2 FQGNSA. CDR3 length: 13 amino acids. Trimming removed 5 bases from V and 7 bases from J; junction bases left unmatched: 7. The CDR3 is CASSTRDRGTQYF. In DNA form, the CDR3 reads TGTGCCAGCAGCACCCGGGACAGAGGGACCCAGTACTTC.

Only a few counts were recorded for this clonotype. V usage is TRBV5-5 and J usage is TRBJ2-5, with D possibly matching TRBD1 (6 bases). Germline CDR1 reads SGHKS; CDR2 reads YYEKEE (reference sequence). There are 15 residues in the CDR3. The ends were cut back, 0 bases at V and 5 bases at J, with 14 bases in the middle. The CDR3 loop is CASSLEGTGSETQYF. For the CDR3, the DNA is TGTGCCAGCAGCTTGGAAGGAACAGGGTCTGAGACCCAGTACTTC.

The V gene is TRBV3-1, the J gene TRBJ1-6; D may be TRBD1 (6 bases). Germline lookup yields CDR1 LGHDT and CDR2 YNNKEL (reference sequence). CDR3 length: 14 amino acids. Trimming pared 2 bases from V and 9 bases from J, leaving 11 bases between. The CDR3 sequence: CASSQTGKGSPLHF. The DNA of the CDR3 is TGTGCCAGCAGCCAAACAGGGAAGGGTTCACCCCTCCACTTT. Based on the CDR3 plus reference TRBV3-1 and TRBJ1-6, the full variable domain is DTAVSQTPKYLVTQMGNDKSIKCEQNLGHDTMYWYKQDSKKFLKIMFSYNNKELIINETVPNRFSPKSPDKAHLNLHINSLELGDSAVYFCASSQTGKGSPLHFGNGTRLTVT.

This clonotype has a handful of counts. This chain uses TRBV7-9 with TRBJ1-5; 9 nucleotides align to TRBD1. Germline V lookup: CDR1 SEHNR, CDR2 FQNEAQ (reference sequence). V shed 11 bases and J 2 bases; nucleotides not matched to a gene: 7. The CDR3 length is 14 residues. CDR3: CAGGQGIGNQPQHF. The CDR3 bases are TGTGCCGGTGGACAGGGGATTGGCAATCAGCCCCAGCATTTT.